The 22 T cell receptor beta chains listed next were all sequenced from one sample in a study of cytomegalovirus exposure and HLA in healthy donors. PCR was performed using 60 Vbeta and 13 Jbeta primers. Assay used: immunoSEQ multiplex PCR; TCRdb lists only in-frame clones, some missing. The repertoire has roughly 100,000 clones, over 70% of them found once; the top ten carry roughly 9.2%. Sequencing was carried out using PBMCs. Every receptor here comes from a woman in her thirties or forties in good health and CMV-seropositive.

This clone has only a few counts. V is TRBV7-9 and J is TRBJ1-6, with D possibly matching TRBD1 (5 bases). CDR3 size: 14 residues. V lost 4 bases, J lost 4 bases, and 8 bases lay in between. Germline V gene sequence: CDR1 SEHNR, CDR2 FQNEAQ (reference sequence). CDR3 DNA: TGTGCCAGCAGCTCGGGACTTTATAATTCACCCCTCCACTTT. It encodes CASSSGLYNSPLHF.

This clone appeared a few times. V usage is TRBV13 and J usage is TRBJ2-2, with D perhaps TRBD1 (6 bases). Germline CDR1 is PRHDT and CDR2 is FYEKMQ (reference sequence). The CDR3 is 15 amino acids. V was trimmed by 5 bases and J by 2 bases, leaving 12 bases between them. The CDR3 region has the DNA TGTGCCAGCAGCCCGCCGGGACAAAACACCGGGGAGCTGTTTTTT. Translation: CASSPPGQNTGELFF.

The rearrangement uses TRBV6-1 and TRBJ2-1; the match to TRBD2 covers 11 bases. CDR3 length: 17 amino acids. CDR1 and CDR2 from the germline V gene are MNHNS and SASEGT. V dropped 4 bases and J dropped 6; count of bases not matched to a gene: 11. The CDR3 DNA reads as TGTGCCAGCAGTGTTCTACTAGCGGGAGTTTTGGGCAATGAGCAGTTCTTC. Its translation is CASSVLLAGVLGNEQFF.

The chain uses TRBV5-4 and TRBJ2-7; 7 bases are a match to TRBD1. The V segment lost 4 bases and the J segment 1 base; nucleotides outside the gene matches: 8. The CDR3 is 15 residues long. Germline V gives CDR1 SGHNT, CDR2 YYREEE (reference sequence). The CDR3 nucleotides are TGTGCCAGCAGCAGACAGGGTCGTGGGTCCTACGAGCAGTACTTC. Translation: CASSRQGRGSYEQYF.

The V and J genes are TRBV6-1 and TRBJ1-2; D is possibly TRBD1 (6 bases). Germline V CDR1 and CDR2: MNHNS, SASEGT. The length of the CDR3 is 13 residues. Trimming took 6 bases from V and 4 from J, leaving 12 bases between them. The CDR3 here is CASSRTGIYGYTF. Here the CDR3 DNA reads TGTGCCAGCAGCCGCACAGGGATCTATGGCTACACCTTC.

The CDR3 sequence is CASSPPLGNYGYTF. The DNA of the CDR3 is TGTGCCAGCAGCCCACCGCTCGGGAACTATGGCTACACCTTC. This chain links TRBV7-2 with TRBJ1-2; D not resolved. The germline CDR1 and CDR2 sequences are SGHTA and FQGNSA. The CDR3 consists of 14 residues. The V end lost 5 bases, the J end lost 2 bases, and 12 bases lay between the germline ends.

The CDR3 sequence is CASSAPQANTGELFF. CDR3 nucleotide sequence: TGTGCCAGTAGTGCCCCGCAGGCCAACACCGGGGAGCTGTTTTTT. The chain joins TRBV19 to TRBJ2-2, with D hard to call. This CDR3 has 15 residues. The V and J ends lost 5 bases and 2 bases respectively, with 12 bases between them. Germline CDR1 reads LNHDA; CDR2 reads SQIVND (reference sequence).

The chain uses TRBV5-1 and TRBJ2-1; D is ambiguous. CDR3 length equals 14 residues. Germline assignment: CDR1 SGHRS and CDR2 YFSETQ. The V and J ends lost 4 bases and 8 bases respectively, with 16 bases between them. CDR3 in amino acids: CASSPETLQDEQFF. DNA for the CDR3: TGCGCCAGCAGCCCCGAGACCCTTCAGGATGAGCAGTTCTTC. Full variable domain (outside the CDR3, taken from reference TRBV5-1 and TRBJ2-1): KAGVTQTPRYLIKTRGQQVTLSCSPISGHRSVSWYQQTPGQGLQFLFEYFSETQRNKGNFPGRFSGRQFSNSRSEMNVSTLELGDSALYLCASSPETLQDEQFFGPGTRLTVL.

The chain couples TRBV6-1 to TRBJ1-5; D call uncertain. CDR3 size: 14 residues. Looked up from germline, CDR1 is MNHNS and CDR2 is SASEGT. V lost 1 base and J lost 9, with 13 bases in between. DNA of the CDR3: TGTGCCAGCAGTGAAGATCTGGTCGGGTTGCCCCAGCATTTT. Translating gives CASSEDLVGLPQHF.

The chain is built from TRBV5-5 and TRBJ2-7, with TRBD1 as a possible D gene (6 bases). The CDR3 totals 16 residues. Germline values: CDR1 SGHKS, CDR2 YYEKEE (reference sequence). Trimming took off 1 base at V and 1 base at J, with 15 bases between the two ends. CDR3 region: CASSLYGGQRSYEQYF. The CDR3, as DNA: TGTGCCAGCAGCTTGTATGGCGGACAGCGATCCTACGAGCAGTACTTC.

The CDR3 nucleotides are TGTGCCAGCAGGACAGGGGCTTTGAACACTGAAGCTTTCTTT. Residues: CASRTGALNTEAFF. This chain joins TRBV28 and TRBJ1-1, with 8 bases matching TRBD1. J lost 0 bases, V lost 6 bases, and 3 bases had no gene match. The germline CDR1 and CDR2 sequences are MDHEN and SYDVKM. The CDR3 contains 14 residues.

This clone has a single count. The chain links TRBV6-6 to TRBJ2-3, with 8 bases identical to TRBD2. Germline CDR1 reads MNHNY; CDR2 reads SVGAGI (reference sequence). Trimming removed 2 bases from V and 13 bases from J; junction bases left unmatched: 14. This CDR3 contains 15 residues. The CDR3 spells CASSYGAGGWDREYF. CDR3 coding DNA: TGTGCCAGCAGTTACGGGGCGGGGGGCTGGGATAGGGAGTATTTT.

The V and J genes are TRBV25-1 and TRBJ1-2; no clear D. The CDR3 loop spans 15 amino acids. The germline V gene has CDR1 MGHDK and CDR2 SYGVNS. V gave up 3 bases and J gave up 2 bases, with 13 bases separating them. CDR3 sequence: CASSDLSRGNYGYTF. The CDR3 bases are TGTGCCAGCAGTGACCTTTCTAGAGGGAACTATGGCTACACCTTC.

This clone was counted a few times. CDR3 protein: CAISDGRSGPSLHF. The CDR3, as DNA: TGTGCCATCAGTGATGGCAGATCGGGTCCGTCCCTCCACTTT. V gene TRBV10-3 combines with J gene TRBJ1-6, with unresolved D. V was cut by 3 bases and J by 14 bases, with 17 bases left in between. Germline CDR1 is ENHRY and CDR2 is SYGVKD. The CDR3 is made up of 14 amino acids.

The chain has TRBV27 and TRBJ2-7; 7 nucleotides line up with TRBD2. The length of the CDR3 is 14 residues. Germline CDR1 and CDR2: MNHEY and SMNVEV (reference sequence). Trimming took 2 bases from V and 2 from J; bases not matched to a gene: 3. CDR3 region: CASSLLAETYEQYF. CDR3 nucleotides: TGTGCCAGCAGTTTACTAGCGGAAACCTACGAGCAGTACTTC.

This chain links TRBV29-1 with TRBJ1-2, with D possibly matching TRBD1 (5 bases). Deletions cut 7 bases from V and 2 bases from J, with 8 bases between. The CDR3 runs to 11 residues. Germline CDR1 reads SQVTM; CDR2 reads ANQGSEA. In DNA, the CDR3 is TGCAGCGGTGGGGGGAACTATGGCTACACCTTC. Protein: CSGGGNYGYTF.

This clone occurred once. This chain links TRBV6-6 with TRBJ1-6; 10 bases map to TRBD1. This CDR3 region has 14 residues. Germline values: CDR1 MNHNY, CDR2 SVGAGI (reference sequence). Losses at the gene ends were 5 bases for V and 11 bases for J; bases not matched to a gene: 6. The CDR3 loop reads CASSKDRGGPPLHF. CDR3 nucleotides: TGTGCCAGCAGTAAGGACAGGGGGGGCCCACCCCTCCACTTT.

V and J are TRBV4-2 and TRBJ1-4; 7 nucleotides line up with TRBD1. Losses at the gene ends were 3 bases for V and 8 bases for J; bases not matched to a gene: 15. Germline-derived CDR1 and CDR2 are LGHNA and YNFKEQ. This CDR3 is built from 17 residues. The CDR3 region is CASSQSFDRAQGEKLFF. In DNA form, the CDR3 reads TGTGCCAGCAGCCAGAGTTTCGACAGGGCCCAAGGGGAAAAACTGTTTTTT.

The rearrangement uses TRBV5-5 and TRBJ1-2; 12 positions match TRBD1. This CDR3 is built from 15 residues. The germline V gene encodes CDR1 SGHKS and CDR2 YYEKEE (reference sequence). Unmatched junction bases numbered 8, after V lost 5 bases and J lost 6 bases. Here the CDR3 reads CASRGAGQGANGYTF. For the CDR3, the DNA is TGTGCCAGCAGAGGGGCGGGACAGGGGGCGAATGGCTACACCTTC.

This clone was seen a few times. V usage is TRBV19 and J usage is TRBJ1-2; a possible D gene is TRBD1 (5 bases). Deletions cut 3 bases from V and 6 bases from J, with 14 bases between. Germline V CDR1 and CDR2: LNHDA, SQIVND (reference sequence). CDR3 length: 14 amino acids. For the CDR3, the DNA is TGTGCCAGTAGTATTGGAGGGGCTCAACATGGCTACACCTTC. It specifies CASSIGGAQHGYTF.

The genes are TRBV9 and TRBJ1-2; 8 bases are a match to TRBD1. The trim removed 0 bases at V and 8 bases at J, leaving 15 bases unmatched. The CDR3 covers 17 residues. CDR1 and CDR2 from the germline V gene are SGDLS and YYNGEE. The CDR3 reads CASSVDASQDRDLGYTF. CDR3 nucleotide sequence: TGTGCCAGCAGCGTAGATGCATCACAGGACAGGGACTTAGGCTACACCTTC.

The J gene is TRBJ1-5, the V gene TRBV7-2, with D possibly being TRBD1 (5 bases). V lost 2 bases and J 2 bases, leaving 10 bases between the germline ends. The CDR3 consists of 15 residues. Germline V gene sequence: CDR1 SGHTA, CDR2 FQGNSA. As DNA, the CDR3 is TGTGCCAGCAGCTTAAGGGGAGGTGGCAATCAGCCCCAGCATTTT. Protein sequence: CASSLRGGGNQPQHF.